Presented here are 27 T cell receptor beta chains from one specimen sequenced in a study of T cells in Graves' hyperthyroidism and ophthalmopathy. The source material, RNA transcripts, was used to amplify TCR beta CDR3 regions. In the first-round RT-PCR of the TCR CDR3, the HTBI primer set was used. TCRdb processed the multiplex PCR reads anew with MiXCR; each CDR3 protein has one entry. The sample records about 560,000 distinct CDR3 sequences, just over 45% being singletons. Sequenced material: peripheral blood or thyroid tissue (not recorded which). The receptors come from a woman aged 18-29 years with Graves' hyperthyroidism.

The rearrangement links TRBV6-1 to TRBJ1-3; D gene unclear. V was pared by 4 bases and J by 3 bases, with 7 bases between. The germline gives CDR1 MNHNS, CDR2 SASEGT. The CDR3 extends over 13 amino acids. CDR3: CASSAKNGNTIYF. The DNA for the CDR3 is TGTGCCAGCAGTGCAAAAAATGGAAACACCATATATTTT.

This clonotype has at least ten counts. The chain uses TRBV2 and TRBJ1-1, with D possibly TRBD1 on 6 matching bases. V shed 6 bases and J shed 11 bases, with 13 bases lying between them. The CDR3 has 11 residues. Germline-derived CDR1 and CDR2 are SNHLY and FYNNEI. As DNA, the CDR3 is TGTGCCAGCAGCGAGACAGGTTGGGCTTTCTTT. Translation gives CASSETGWAFF.

The chain recombines TRBV20-1 with TRBJ1-4, with D unclear. Germline V lookup: CDR1 DFQATT, CDR2 SNEGSKA (reference sequence). Trimming pared 6 bases from V and 14 bases from J, leaving 19 bases between. The length of the CDR3 is 12 residues. The CDR3 nucleotides read TGCAGTGCCGAAGCTAGAGGAGGCGGTCTGTTTTTT. Its protein product is CSAEARGGGLFF.

This clonotype turned up a few times. CDR3 sequence: CASSPGSSGYTF. The CDR3 DNA is TGTGCCAGCTCACCGGGGAGTTCTGGCTACACCTTC. This rearrangement joins TRBV14 to TRBJ1-2; D not certain. Germline V gives CDR1 SGHDN, CDR2 FVKESK. Trimming stripped 8 bases from V and 7 bases from J, with 14 bases between. The CDR3 has 12 amino acids.

With respect to this clonotype: The CDR3 does not end in the conserved phenylalanine or tryptophan, so this is likely a read error. No DNA is shown, since the ends of the CDR3 on it are uncertain; the CDR3 is the one TCRdb lists. J is TRBJ2-6 and V is TRBV7-3. The CDR3 spans 8 residues, counting both ends. Germline V gene data show CDR1 as SGHTA and CDR2 as FQGTGA. The CDR3 protein is CASSTWTS.

The sample holds a few counts of this clonotype. The chain couples TRBV7-6 to TRBJ2-7, with TRBD1 as a possible D gene (5 bases). Germline CDR1 SGHVS, CDR2 FNYEAQ. The germline V and J ends were trimmed by 0 bases and 2 bases, with 14 bases remaining between them. CDR3 length: 16 residues. The CDR3 reads CASSLAPTEMTYEQYF. The CDR3 DNA follows: TGTGCCAGCAGCTTAGCCCCGACAGAAATGACCTACGAGCAGTACTTC.

This clonotype occurred a few times. The chain is built from TRBV7-9 and TRBJ1-4; D might be TRBD1 (5 bases). This CDR3 is built from 15 residues. Germline V gene data show CDR1 as SEHNR and CDR2 as FQNEAQ (reference sequence). The V gene lost 5 bases and the J gene lost 3 bases, with 13 bases spanning the gap. CDR3 DNA: TGTGCCAGCAGCCCCACGCGGGGGGCTAATGAAAAACTGTTTTTT. It yields the protein CASSPTRGANEKLFF.

The rearrangement links TRBV7-9 to TRBJ1-1, with 10 bases lining up with TRBD1. Germline V lookup: CDR1 SEHNR, CDR2 FQNEAQ (reference sequence). This CDR3 comprises 16 residues. The ends lost 5 bases at V and 5 bases at J; junction bases unmatched: 11. CDR3 DNA: TGTGCCAGCAGCCGCGGGACAGGGGAGTCGGGGACTGAAGCTTTCTTT. This encodes CASSRGTGESGTEAFF.

Of note for this clonotype: Being one base from a much bigger clone, this may be a read error. The chain links TRBV7-8 to TRBJ1-6; D not resolved. The CDR3 runs to 14 residues. Germline V gene sequence: CDR1 SGHVS, CDR2 FQNEAQ. The V gene lost 1 base and the J gene lost 9 bases, with 10 bases spanning the gap. The CDR3 here is CASSLGGLISPLHF. CDR3 nucleotide sequence: TGTGCCAGCAGCTTAGGCGGATTAATTTCACCCCTCCACTTT.

V is TRBV7-9 and J is TRBJ2-7; D gene uncertain. CDR1 and CDR2 from the germline V gene are SEHNR and FQNEAQ (reference sequence). CDR3 length equals 13 residues. V was cut by 0 bases and J by 6 bases, with 9 bases left in between. CDR3 DNA: TGTGCCAGCAGCTTAGCGGAGCTGGGCGAGCAGTACTTC. Encoded protein: CASSLAELGEQYF.

This clonotype has ten or more counts. V usage is TRBV7-9 and J usage is TRBJ1-1; D possibly corresponds to TRBD1 (6 bases). CDR3 length equals 11 residues. Looked up from germline, CDR1 is SEHNR and CDR2 is FQNEAQ (reference sequence). V shed 5 bases and J shed 9 bases, with 10 bases lying between them. The CDR3 spells CASSLTGQAFF. The CDR3 DNA reads TGTGCCAGCAGCCTAACAGGGCAAGCTTTCTTT.

In regard to this clonotype: The junction does not match germline at one end; this may be a read error. V and J are TRBV15 and TRBJ2-6; D possibly corresponds to TRBD2 (7 bases). Looked up from germline, CDR1 is LNHNV and CDR2 is YYDKDF (reference sequence). This CDR3 contains 16 residues. The DNA of the CDR3 is TGTGCCACCAGCAGCCAGCGGCGAGGGGGGGACAACGTCCTGACTTTC. Protein sequence: CATSSQRRGGDNVLTF.

In its sample, this clonotype was seen many times. The rearrangement joins TRBV7-2 to TRBJ1-6, with 7 bases fitting TRBD1. With 5 bases clipped from V and 7 bases from J, the junction kept 2 bases outside the gene matches. Germline V gene lookup returns CDR1 SGHTA and CDR2 FQGNSA. The CDR3 loop spans 13 amino acids. CDR3 residues: CASSLDRNSPLHF. CDR3 coding DNA: TGTGCCAGCAGCCTGGACAGGAATTCACCCCTCCACTTT.

In its sample, this clonotype was seen many times. This rearrangement joins TRBV2 to TRBJ1-4, with TRBD1 matching 8 bases. CDR1 is SNHLY, CDR2 FYNNEI, per germline. The CDR3 has 14 residues. J lost 8 bases, V lost 8 bases, and 10 bases had no gene match. The CDR3 protein is CASLGDRREEKLFF. In DNA form, the CDR3 reads TGTGCCAGCCTAGGGGACAGGCGGGAGGAAAAACTGTTTTTT.

The chain couples TRBV2 to TRBJ1-1; TRBD1 might be the D (5 bases). This CDR3 is built from 12 residues. Per the germline V gene, CDR1 is SNHLY and CDR2 is FYNNEI. Trimming stripped 8 bases from V and 6 bases from J, with 13 bases between. The CDR3 protein is CASLEGNAEAFF. The CDR3 DNA reads as TGTGCCAGCCTCGAGGGGAATGCTGAAGCTTTCTTT.

Remarks on this clonotype: The junction departs from germline at one end; a sequencing error may be responsible. This sequence joins TRBV11-2 and TRBJ2-2; 7 bases fit TRBD2. The CDR3 is 11 residues long. CDR1 is SGHAT, CDR2 FQNNGV, per germline. CDR3 region: CASSLDRMGGF. The CDR3 nucleotides read TGTGCCAGCAGCTTAGATAGGATGGGAGGGTTT.

In its sample, this clonotype was seen many times. The chain carries TRBV20-1 and TRBJ1-6; TRBD1 matches 10 bases. The germline CDR1 and CDR2 sequences are DFQATT and SNEGSKA (reference sequence). The ends lost 6 bases at V and 8 bases at J; junction bases unmatched: 7. CDR3 length: 14 amino acids. Here the CDR3 DNA reads TGCAGTGCGTGGACAGGGGGTTGGGATTCACCCCTCCACTTT. This gives the protein CSAWTGGWDSPLHF.

This rearrangement joins TRBV7-2 to TRBJ1-2, with 7 bases identical to TRBD1. J lost 5 bases, V lost 8 bases, and 17 bases had no gene match. The CDR3 runs 16 residues. CDR1 and CDR2 (germline): SGHTA, FQGNSA. The CDR3 DNA reads as TGTGCCAGCGGCGAGACCGGGACAGACCCTTCTTATGGCTACACCTTC. It is translated as CASGETGTDPSYGYTF.

The sample holds many counts of this clonotype. The chain combines TRBV19 with TRBJ1-5; a weak D match, TRBD1 (5 bases). The V gene lost 3 bases and the J gene lost 3 bases, with 9 bases spanning the gap. CDR1 is LNHDA and CDR2 is SQIVND in the germline V gene (reference sequence). The CDR3 length is 14 residues. Here the CDR3 DNA reads TGTGCCAGTAGTATTCTGGGGGTCAATCAGCCCCAGCATTTT. Encoded protein: CASSILGVNQPQHF.

The CDR3 here is CASSLHSSYNSPLHF. Here the CDR3 DNA reads TGTGCCAGCAGCTTGCATAGCTCCTATAATTCACCCCTCCACTTT. V and J are TRBV7-9 and TRBJ1-6; no clear D gene. The germline V and J ends were trimmed by 3 bases and 0 bases, with 6 bases remaining between them. The CDR3 has 15 residues. Germline V gives CDR1 SEHNR, CDR2 FQNEAQ (reference sequence).

CDR3 DNA sequence: TGCGCCAGCAGCCTCGAGTCGGAGAATTCACCCCTCCACTTT. Its translation: CASSLESENSPLHF. The chain combines TRBV5-1 with TRBJ1-6; D unresolved. The CDR3 covers 14 residues. CDR1 and CDR2 from the germline V gene are SGHRS and YFSETQ. The V gene lost 4 bases and the J gene lost 7 bases, with 12 bases spanning the gap.

The gene calls are TRBV20-1 and TRBJ2-5; a weak D match, TRBD2 (6 bases). The ends were cut back, 3 bases at V and 4 bases at J, with 18 bases in the middle. The germline V gene encodes CDR1 DFQATT and CDR2 SNEGSKA (reference sequence). There are 15 residues in the CDR3. The CDR3 coding sequence is TGCAGTGCTAGTTCAGCGACTAGGGGTGGAGAGACCCAGTACTTC. Protein: CSASSATRGGETQYF.

This sequence joins TRBV24-1 and TRBJ1-2, with 8 bases identical to TRBD1. This CDR3 is built from 13 residues. CDR1 is KGHDR and CDR2 is SFDVKD in the germline V gene. CDR3 in DNA: TGTGCTCAGCCCCGGGACAGGCGGCGGGGCTACACCTTC. This codes for CAQPRDRRRGYTF.

This chain links TRBV11-3 with TRBJ1-1; D remains unclear. V was clipped by 5 bases and J by 1 base, with 17 bases between them. This CDR3 is built from 16 residues. Germline V gene data show CDR1 as SGHNT and CDR2 as YENEEA. The CDR3 protein is CASSLVRIARNTEAFF. CDR3 nucleotides: TGTGCCAGCAGCCTCGTTCGAATTGCGCGGAACACTGAAGCTTTCTTT.

Worth noting for this clonotype: At one end the junction does not follow the germline gene, possibly because of a read error. This chain connects TRBV6-2 or TRBV6-3 to TRBJ2-6; TRBD1 matches 10 bases. Germline V gives CDR1 MNHEY, CDR2 SVGEGT. The CDR3 sequence is 13 residues long. The CDR3 here is CASSETGGRRTDF. The CDR3 DNA reads TGTGCCAGCAGTGAGACAGGGGGCCGTCGCACTGACTTC.

The chain combines TRBV12-3 or TRBV12-4 with TRBJ1-1; TRBD1 is a possible D gene (6 bases). V lost 10 bases and J lost 5, with 23 bases in between. CDR3 length equals 15 residues. The CDR3 DNA is TGTGCCACCACCGGTTCGGGGGAAAGGGGGACTGAAGCTTTCTTT. Translating gives CATTGSGERGTEAFF.

The gene calls are TRBV29-1 and TRBJ2-7; 8 bases are a match to TRBD2. Germline trimming cut 7 bases from V and 1 base from J; bases unmatched to any gene: 9. Germline V CDR1 and CDR2: SQVTM, ANQGSEA. The CDR3 runs 14 residues. DNA for the CDR3: TGCAGCGCCCAACACCAGCGGGAGTCCTACGAGCAGTACTTC. It encodes CSAQHQRESYEQYF.